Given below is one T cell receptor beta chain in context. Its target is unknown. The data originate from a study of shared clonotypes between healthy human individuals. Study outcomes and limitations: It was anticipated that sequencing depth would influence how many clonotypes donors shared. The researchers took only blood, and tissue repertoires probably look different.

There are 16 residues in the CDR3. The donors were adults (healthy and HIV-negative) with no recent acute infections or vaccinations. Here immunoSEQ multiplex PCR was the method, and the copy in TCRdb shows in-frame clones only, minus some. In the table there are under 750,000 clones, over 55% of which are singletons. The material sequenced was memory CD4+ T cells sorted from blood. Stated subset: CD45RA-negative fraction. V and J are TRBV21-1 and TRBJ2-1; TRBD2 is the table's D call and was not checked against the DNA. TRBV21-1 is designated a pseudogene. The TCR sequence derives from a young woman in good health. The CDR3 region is CASSKRRLGSAYEQFF. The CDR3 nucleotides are TGTGCCAGCAGCAAACGACGTTTGGGTAGCGCCTATGAGCAGTTCTTC.